The source of this T cell receptor (beta chain) is a study of long-term antiretroviral therapy in people with HIV. Findings and caveats of the study: ART was followed by higher diversity that remained below transplant donor controls. Repertoires in HIV (unlike those of controls) had narrower CDR3 length ranges.

All donors provided no fewer than one pre-ART and no fewer than two post-ART PBMC samples. As for this clone: Antigen: not known. The junction and the germline gene differ at one end; a read error may be behind it.

This CDR3 is 13 amino acids long. Germline-derived CDR1 and CDR2 are SGHRS and YFSETQ. Assay version v3.0 of immunoSEQ was used, and it was run at survey level. This table comes from immunoSEQ multiplex PCR, and its TCRdb copy is limited to in-frame clones, with some not included. Of about 33,000 clones in the sample, around three quarters were seen once. J is TRBJ1-3 and V is TRBV5-1, with D uncertain. The material was unsorted PBMCs, obtained 2 years after starting antiretroviral therapy. The TCR originated in a woman aged 45 to 65 with HIV. CDR3 sequence (DNA): TGCGCCAGCAGTTTGGGCGGTGGAAACACCATATATTTT. As protein: CASSLGGGNTIYF.